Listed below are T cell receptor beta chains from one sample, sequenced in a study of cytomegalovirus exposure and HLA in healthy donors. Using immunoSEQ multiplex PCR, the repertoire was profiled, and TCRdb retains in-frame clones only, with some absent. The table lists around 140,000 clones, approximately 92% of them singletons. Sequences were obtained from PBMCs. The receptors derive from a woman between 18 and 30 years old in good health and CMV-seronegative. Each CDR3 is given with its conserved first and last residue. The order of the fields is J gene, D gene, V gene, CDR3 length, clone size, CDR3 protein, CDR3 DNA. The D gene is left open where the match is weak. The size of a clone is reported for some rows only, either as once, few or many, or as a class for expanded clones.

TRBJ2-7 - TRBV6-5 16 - CASSYTQVPGMSEQYF TGTGCCAGCAGTTACACGCAAGTACCAGGGATGAGCGAGCAGTACTTC
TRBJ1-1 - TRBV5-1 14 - CASSLAGEETEAFF TGCGCCAGCAGCTTGGCCGGAGAGGAGACTGAAGCTTTCTTT
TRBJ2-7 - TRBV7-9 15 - CASSPDRGYSYEQYF TGTGCCAGCAGCCCCGACCGAGGATACTCCTACGAGCAGTACTTC
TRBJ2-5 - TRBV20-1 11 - CSGRGRETQYF TGCAGTGGTCGCGGGCGCGAGACCCAGTACTTC
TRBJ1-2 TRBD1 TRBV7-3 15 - CASSTGTVGVYGYTF TGTGCCAGCAGCACCGGGACAGTGGGTGTATATGGCTACACCTTC
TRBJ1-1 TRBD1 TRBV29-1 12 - CSVRDSRTEAFF TGCAGCGTCCGGGACAGTCGCACTGAAGCTTTCTTT
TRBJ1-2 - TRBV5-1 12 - CAAPPTGYGYTF TGCGCCGCCCCCCCCACGGGCTATGGCTACACCTTC
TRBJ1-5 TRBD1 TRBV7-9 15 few CASSSSTGEGQPQHF TGTGCCAGCAGCTCGTCGACAGGGGAGGGTCAGCCCCAGCATTTT
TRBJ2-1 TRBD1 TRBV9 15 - CASSAAGTGNNEQFF TGTGCCAGCAGCGCGGCCGGGACAGGGAACAATGAGCAGTTCTTC
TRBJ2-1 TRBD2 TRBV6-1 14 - CASSVNSGGNEQFF TGTGCCAGCAGTGTAAATAGCGGGGGGAATGAGCAGTTCTTC
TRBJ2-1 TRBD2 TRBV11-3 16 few CASSQRGSSSYNEQFF TGTGCCAGCAGCCAGCGGGGGTCTAGCTCCTACAATGAGCAGTTCTTC
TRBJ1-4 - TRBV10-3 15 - CAISAAHLRGEKLFF TGTGCCATCAGCGCCGCACACCTCCGGGGTGAAAAACTGTTTTTT
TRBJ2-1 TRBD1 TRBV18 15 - CASSPTGGTQREQFF TGTGCCAGCTCACCTACAGGGGGCACCCAGAGGGAGCAGTTCTTC
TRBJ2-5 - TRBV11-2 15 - CASSPRGTPSLGQYF TGTGCCAGCAGCCCCCGCGGGACTCCAAGTTTGGGCCAGTACTTC
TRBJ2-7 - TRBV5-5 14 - CASNEHAPTYEQYF TGTGCCAGCAACGAACATGCCCCCACCTACGAGCAGTACTTC
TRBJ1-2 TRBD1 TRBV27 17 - CASSVLGRGNLNEGYTF TGTGCCAGCAGTGTCTTGGGCAGGGGGAACCTTAACGAGGGCTACACCTTC
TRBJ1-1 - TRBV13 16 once CASSSLPGQVNTEAFF TGTGCCAGCAGCTCTCTGCCGGGACAAGTGAACACTGAAGCTTTCTTT
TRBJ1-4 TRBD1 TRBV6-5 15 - CASSYRQGAGEKLFF TGTGCCAGCAGTTATCGACAGGGGGCTGGTGAAAAACTGTTTTTT
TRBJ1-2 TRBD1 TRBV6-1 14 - CASNRGQGADGYTF TGTGCCAGCAATCGAGGGCAGGGGGCGGATGGCTACACCTTC
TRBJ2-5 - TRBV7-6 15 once CASSIRQQEKETQYF TGTGCCAGCAGCATAAGACAACAGGAGAAAGAGACCCAGTACTTC
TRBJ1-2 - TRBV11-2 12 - CASSLQGIGYTF TGTGCCAGCAGTCTGCAGGGAATTGGCTACACCTTC
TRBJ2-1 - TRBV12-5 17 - CASGENPAGTRYNEQFF TGTGCTAGTGGCGAAAATCCTGCCGGGACACGTTACAATGAGCAGTTCTTC
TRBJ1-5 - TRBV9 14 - CASSVSYDRGPQHF TGTGCCAGCAGCGTATCGTACGACCGAGGGCCCCAGCATTTT
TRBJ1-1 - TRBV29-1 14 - CSVASRGRITEAFF TGCAGCGTTGCCTCACGTGGCAGAATCACTGAAGCTTTCTTT
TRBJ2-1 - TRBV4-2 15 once CASSQARLGHNEQFF TGTGCCAGCAGCCAAGCAAGACTAGGACACAATGAGCAGTTCTTC
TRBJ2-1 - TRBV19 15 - CASSASRGSYNEQFF TGTGCCAGTAGTGCTAGTAGGGGCTCCTACAATGAGCAGTTCTTC
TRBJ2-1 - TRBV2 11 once CASLGQIEQFF TGTGCCAGCCTAGGACAGATTGAGCAGTTCTTC
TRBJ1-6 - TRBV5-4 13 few CASSFPPPSPLHF TGTGCCAGCAGCTTTCCCCCCCCGTCACCCCTCCACTTT
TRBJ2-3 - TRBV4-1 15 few CASSQDPGSTDTQYF TGCGCCAGCAGCCAAGATCCGGGAAGCACAGATACGCAGTATTTT
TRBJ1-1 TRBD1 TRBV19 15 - CASSMVGTGSTEAFF TGTGCCAGTAGTATGGTCGGGACAGGGAGCACTGAAGCTTTCTTT
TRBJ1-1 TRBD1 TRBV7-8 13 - CASSLVRGQEAFF TGTGCCAGCAGCTTAGTACGGGGACAGGAAGCTTTCTTT
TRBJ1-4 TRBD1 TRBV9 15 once CASSVGQGTNEKLFF TGTGCCAGCAGCGTAGGACAGGGAACTAATGAAAAACTGTTTTTT
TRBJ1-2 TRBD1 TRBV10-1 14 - CASSETGGIGSYTF TGCGCCAGCAGTGAGACAGGGGGCATTGGCAGCTACACCTTC
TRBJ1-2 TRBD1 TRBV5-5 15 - CASSSSGTVSMGYTF TGTGCCAGCAGTTCCTCCGGGACAGTATCTATGGGCTACACCTTC
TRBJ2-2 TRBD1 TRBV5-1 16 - CASSLGQGQNTGELFF TGCGCCAGCAGCTTGGGACAGGGCCAGAACACCGGGGAGCTGTTTTTT
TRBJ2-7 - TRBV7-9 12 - CASSSESYEQYF TGTGCCAGCAGTTCCGAGAGCTACGAGCAGTACTTC
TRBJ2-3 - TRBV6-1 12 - CASSEIGDTQYF TGTGCCAGCAGTGAGATCGGGGATACGCAGTATTTT
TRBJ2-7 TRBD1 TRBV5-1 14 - CASSLAGQGREQYF TGCGCCAGCAGCTTGGCCGGACAGGGTCGCGAGCAGTACTTC
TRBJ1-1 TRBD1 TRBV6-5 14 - CASSGTGDWVEAFF TGTGCCAGCAGTGGGACAGGAGATTGGGTTGAAGCTTTCTTT
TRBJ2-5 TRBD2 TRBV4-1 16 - CASSQESAGGRETQYF TGCGCCAGCAGCCAAGAGTCCGCGGGGGGGCGAGAGACCCAGTACTTC
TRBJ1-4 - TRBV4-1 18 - CASSHRGGASLPDEKLFF TGCGCCAGCAGCCACCGAGGGGGGGCAAGCTTGCCGGATGAAAAACTGTTTTTT
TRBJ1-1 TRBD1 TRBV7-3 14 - CASSPDRANTEAFF TGTGCCAGCAGCCCGGACAGGGCGAACACTGAAGCTTTCTTT
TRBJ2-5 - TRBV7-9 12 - CASRFTVETQYF TGTGCCAGCAGATTCACTGTGGAGACCCAGTACTTC
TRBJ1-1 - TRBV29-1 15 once CSVHVFDSFYTEAFF TGCAGCGTTCACGTTTTTGACAGTTTTTACACTGAAGCTTTCTTT